This T cell receptor beta chain appears in the sequencing data of a study of glioma-infiltrating T cells after dendritic cell vaccination. Points from the study as a whole: Higher pretreatment TIL content predicted longer progression-free time and survival.

This clone was counted between two and nine times. What it binds is unknown. The protocol was immunoSEQ multiplex PCR, while the TCRdb copy is restricted to in-frame clones and leaves out a portion. The profile covers about 73,000 clones, with roughly 82% appearing a single time and roughly 2.2% taken by the ten largest. V lost 1 base to trimming and J lost 9 bases; unmatched junction nucleotides: 4. CDR3 size: 13 residues. Germline CDR1 is SGHRS and CDR2 is YFSETQ. Specimen: blood, collected before dendritic cell vaccination. The TCR originated in a human donor with glioblastoma. The J gene is TRBJ1-1, the V gene TRBV5-1; TRBD1 matches 9 bases. The CDR3 region has the DNA TGCGCCAGCAGCTTGCCGGGACAGGGTAAAGCTTTCTTT. Protein product: CASSLPGQGKAFF.